This T cell receptor (beta chain) came from a study of blood T cell repertoires in COVID-19 (dated by TCRdb to 2018 to 2020). About the study as a whole: The collaborator samples originated in the United States, Italy and Spain and spanned the acute and convalescent phases of COVID-19. The prospective study material was composed of cDNA or gDNA derived from T cells, B-cell-depleted T cells, or PBMCs. Subjects who had been exposed to COVID-19, were actively infected with it, or had recovered from it provided the deeply sampled blood TCRbeta repertoires that made up the dataset. The repertoires were made available in a free public database intended to serve as a resource for research on the immune response to SARS-CoV-2. Samples were obtained from the ongoing ImmuneRACE study (first 160 participants) and from over 1,000 subjects provided by 6 global collaborators. A de-identified subject ID, COVID-19 status, age in years and sex were almost always included in the sample metadata. Where available, HLA class I and class II types were taken from metadata supplied by the sample provider and were not determined by assay-based typing. What the authors observed across the whole study: The quantity of clinical and demographic metadata differed by source and by participant and was supplied without curation.

TCRbeta CDR3 regions were amplified from genomic DNA by means of the immunoSEQ Assay, a bias-controlled multiplex PCR. In the source study's methods: The number of nucleated cells in each sample was estimated from the amplification of reference gene primers within the assay. Sequence reads were collapsed and filtered to measure the absolute abundance of every unique TCRbeta CDR3 rearrangement. For each sample, productive Simpson clonality was calculated by taking the square root of Simpson's diversity index across productive rearrangements. TCRdb stores this immuneACCESS table with in-frame sequences only. Part of the clones is absent; in the studies checked, under half of the shortfall reflects unresolved V genes, and no reason is known for the rest. Clone size and V and J calls were adopted from that table, with D and trimming inferred from the DNA. This sample lists 200,000 to 250,000 clones; around 92% were detected once. The biggest ten clones account for 0.95% to 1.5% of the sample.

Each collaborating institution followed its own protocols to collect whole blood in K2EDTA tubes. Collaborator samples were shipped for TCRbeta analysis as frozen whole blood, isolated PBMCs, or DNA extracted from either sample type. Comment on this clone: Its antigen specificity is not known. No per-base quality is available; no much larger clone lies one base away.

Trimming accounts for 5 bases at V and 2 bases at J, while the number of junction bases matched to no gene is 9. The germline V gene (reference sequence) supplies CDR1 LGHDT and CDR2 YNNKEL. From cysteine to phenylalanine, the CDR3 is 17 amino acids long. The entry retains the CDR3 DNA only, 51 bases that are in frame from base 1. The TCR originated in a young man with acute or convalescent COVID-19. The sample comprised peripheral blood. The sequence is built from TRBV3-1 (or the pseudogene TRBV3-2) and TRBJ2-2; TRBD2 fits 9 bases in the junction. The CDR3 here reads CASSEGFSGGNTGELFF. At the DNA level, the sequence is TGTGCCAGCAGCGAGGGATTTAGCGGGGGAAACACCGGGGAGCTGTTTTTT.